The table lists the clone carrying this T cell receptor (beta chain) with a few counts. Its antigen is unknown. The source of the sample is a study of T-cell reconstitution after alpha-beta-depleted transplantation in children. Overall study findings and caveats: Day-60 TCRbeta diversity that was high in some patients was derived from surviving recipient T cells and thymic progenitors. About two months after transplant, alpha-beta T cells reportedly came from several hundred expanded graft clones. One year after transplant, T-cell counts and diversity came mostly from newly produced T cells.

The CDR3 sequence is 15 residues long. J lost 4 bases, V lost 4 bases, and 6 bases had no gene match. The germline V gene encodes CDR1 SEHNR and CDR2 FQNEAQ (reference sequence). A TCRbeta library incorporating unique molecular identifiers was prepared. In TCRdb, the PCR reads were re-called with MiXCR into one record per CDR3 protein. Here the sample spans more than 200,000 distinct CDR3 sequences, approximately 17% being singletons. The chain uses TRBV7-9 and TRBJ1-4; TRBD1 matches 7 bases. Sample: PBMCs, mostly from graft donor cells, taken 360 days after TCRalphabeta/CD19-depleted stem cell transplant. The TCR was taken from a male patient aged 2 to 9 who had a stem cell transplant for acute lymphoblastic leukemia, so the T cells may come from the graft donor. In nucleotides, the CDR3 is TGTGCCAGCAGCTCCTCGACAGGGATTAATGAAAAACTGTTTTTT. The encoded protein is CASSSSTGINEKLFF.